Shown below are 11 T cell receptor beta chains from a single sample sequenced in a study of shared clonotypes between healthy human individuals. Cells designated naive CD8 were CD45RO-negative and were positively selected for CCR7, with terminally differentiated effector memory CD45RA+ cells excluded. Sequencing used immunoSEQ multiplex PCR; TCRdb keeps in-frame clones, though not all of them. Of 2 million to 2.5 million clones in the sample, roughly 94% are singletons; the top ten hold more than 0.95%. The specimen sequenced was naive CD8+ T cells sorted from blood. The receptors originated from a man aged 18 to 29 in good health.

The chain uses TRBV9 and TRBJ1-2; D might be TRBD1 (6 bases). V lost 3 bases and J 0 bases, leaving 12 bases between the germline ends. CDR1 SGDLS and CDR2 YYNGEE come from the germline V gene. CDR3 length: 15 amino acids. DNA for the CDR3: TGTGCCAGCAGCGGCTACAGGGCCCCTAACTATGGCTACACCTTC. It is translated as CASSGYRAPNYGYTF.

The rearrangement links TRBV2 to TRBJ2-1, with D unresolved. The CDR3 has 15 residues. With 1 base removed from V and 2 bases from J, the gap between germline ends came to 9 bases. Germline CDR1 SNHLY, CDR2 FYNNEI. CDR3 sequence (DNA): TGTGCCAGCAGTGAAGAGCAAGGCCCCTACAATGAGCAGTTCTTC. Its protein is CASSEEQGPYNEQFF.

The CDR3 region has the DNA TGCGCCAGCTCCTCCGTGAAGGTGAACACTGAAGCTTTCTTT. Its translation is CASSSVKVNTEAFF. This chain links TRBV23-1 with TRBJ1-1; unclear D gene. TRBV23-1 is assigned to the ORF class and has an uncertain function. V shed 8 bases and J shed 0 bases, with 13 bases lying between them. This CDR3 contains 14 residues.

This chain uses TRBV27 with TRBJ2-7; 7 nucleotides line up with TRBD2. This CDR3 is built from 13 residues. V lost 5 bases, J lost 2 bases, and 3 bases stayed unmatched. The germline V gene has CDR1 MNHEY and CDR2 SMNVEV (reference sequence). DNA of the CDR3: TGTGCCAGCAGTGGACTAGTTACCTACGAGCAGTACTTC. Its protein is CASSGLVTYEQYF.

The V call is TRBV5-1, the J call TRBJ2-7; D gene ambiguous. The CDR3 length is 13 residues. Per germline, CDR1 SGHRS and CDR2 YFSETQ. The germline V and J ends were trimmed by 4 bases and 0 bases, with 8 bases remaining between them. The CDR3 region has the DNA TGCGCCAGCAGCCAAGACGGCTCCTACGAGCAGTACTTC. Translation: CASSQDGSYEQYF.

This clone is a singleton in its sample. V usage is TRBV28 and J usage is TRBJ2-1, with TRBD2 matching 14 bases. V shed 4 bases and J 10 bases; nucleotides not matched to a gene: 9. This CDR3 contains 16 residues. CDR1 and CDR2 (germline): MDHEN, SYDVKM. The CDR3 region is CASSSVTSGGAGEQFF. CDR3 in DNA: TGTGCCAGCAGTTCCGTGACTAGCGGGGGGGCGGGAGAGCAGTTCTTC.

The CDR3 loop is CSVALGGYAYEQYF. DNA of the CDR3: TGCAGCGTTGCCCTAGGGGGCTATGCCTACGAGCAGTACTTC. The rearrangement uses TRBV29-1 and TRBJ2-7, with 7 bases aligning to TRBD1. CDR3 length: 14 residues. The germline V gene has CDR1 SQVTM and CDR2 ANQGSEA. The V gene end was trimmed by 4 bases and the J gene end by 2 bases; junction bases not matched to a gene: 8.

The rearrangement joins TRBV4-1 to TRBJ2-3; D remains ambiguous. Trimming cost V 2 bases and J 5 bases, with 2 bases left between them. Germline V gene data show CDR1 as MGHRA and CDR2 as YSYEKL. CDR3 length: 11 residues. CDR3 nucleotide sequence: TGCGCCAGCAGCCAAATAGATACGCAGTATTTT. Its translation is CASSQIDTQYF.

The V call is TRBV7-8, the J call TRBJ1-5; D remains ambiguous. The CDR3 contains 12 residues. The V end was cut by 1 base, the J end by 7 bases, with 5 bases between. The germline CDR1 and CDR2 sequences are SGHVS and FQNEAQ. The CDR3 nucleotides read TGTGCCAGCAGCTTAGATCAACAGCCCCAGCATTTT. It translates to CASSLDQQPQHF. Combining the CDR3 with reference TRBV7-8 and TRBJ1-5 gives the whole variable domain GAGVSQSPRYKVAKRGQDVALRCDPISGHVSLFWYQQALGQGPEFLTYFQNEAQLDKSGLPSDRFFAERPEGSVSTLKIQRTQQEDSAVYLCASSLDQQPQHFGDGTRLSIL.

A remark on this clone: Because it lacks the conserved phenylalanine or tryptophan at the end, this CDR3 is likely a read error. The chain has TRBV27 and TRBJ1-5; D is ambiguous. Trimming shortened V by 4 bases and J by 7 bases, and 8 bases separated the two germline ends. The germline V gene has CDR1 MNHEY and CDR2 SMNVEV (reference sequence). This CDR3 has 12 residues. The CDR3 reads CASSSPGQPQHL. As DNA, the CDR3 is TGTGCCAGCAGTTCCCCTGGCCAGCCCCAGCATCTT.

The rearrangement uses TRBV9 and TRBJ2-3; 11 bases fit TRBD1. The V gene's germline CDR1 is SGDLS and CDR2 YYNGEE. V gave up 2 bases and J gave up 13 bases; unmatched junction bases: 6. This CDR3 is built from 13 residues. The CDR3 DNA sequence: TGTGCCAGCAGCGTGAGGGGACAGGGGGAGGAGTATTTT. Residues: CASSVRGQGEEYF.